This T cell receptor beta chain was recorded in a study of shared clonotypes between healthy human individuals. Sequencing was performed with immunoSEQ multiplex PCR; in TCRdb, only in-frame clones are kept and a portion is missing. Among nearly 500,000 clones listed, 76% were seen once. Unsorted samples used tens of millions of PBMCs for genomic DNA. This clonotype was sampled from a woman aged 40 to 49 in good health. Some clones in this sample may be carry-over from other donors' samples. Sample: PBMCs.

CDR3 in DNA: TGTGCCAGCAGCGCGACCGCGCGCACAATAACAAATACGCAGTATTTT. This sequence encodes CASSATARTITNTQYF. V is TRBV9 and J is TRBJ2-3; D gene unclear. V gave up 3 bases and J gave up 7 bases, with 21 bases separating them. The CDR3 sequence is 16 residues long. CDR1 and CDR2 (germline): SGDLS, YYNGEE.